These 10 T cell receptor beta chains originate from one sample sequenced in a study of cytomegalovirus exposure and HLA in healthy donors (TCRdb year 2017). The library was obtained by the immunoSEQ multiplex PCR assay. For the multiplex PCR, a mixture combining 60 forward primers for TCR Vbeta segments and 13 reverse primers for TCR Jbeta segments was used. This is the immuneACCESS table as TCRdb keeps it, with only in-frame sequences that have V and J called. A part of the clones is gone; compared with another copy, unresolved V genes explain less than half, and the rest is unexplained. For this sample the table gives 35,000 to 45,000 clones, of which 75% to 85% were detected only once. The ten top clones hold roughly 10% of the sample. What was sequenced was PBMCs. These receptor sequences come from a woman aged 40 to 50 in good health and CMV-seronegative.

The chain carries TRBV4-3 and TRBJ2-7, with 11 bases matching TRBD2. The J segment lost 2 bases and the V segment lost 0 bases, leaving 3 bases of the junction unmatched. The CDR3 runs 16 residues. The germline gives CDR1 LGHNA, CDR2 YSLEER. The CDR3 is CASSQDPTSGTYEQYF. As DNA, the CDR3 is TGCGCCAGCAGCCAAGATCCGACTAGCGGGACCTACGAGCAGTACTTC.

This clone appeared once. V and J are TRBV9 and TRBJ2-7; D is possibly TRBD2 (6 bases). Germline V lookup: CDR1 SGDLS, CDR2 YYNGEE. Trimming took off 2 bases at V and 3 bases at J, with 18 bases between the two ends. The CDR3 has 16 amino acids. The chain's CDR3 is CASSVQPASVIYEQYF. The CDR3 nucleotides read TGTGCCAGCAGCGTCCAGCCGGCTAGCGTGATCTACGAGCAGTACTTC.

This chain links TRBV2 with TRBJ2-7, with TRBD1 as a possible D gene (5 bases). The CDR3 length is 13 residues. CDR1 and CDR2 (germline): SNHLY, FYNNEI. V lost 3 bases to trimming and J lost 6 bases, with 12 bases between them. CDR3 in amino acids: CASSDIWTFEQYV. The CDR3 region has the DNA TGTGCCAGCAGTGATATCTGGACATTCGAGCAGTACGTC.

The chain is built from TRBV19 and TRBJ1-5; maybe TRBD1 (5 bases). Germline assignment: CDR1 LNHDA and CDR2 SQIVND (reference sequence). The V end was cut by 0 bases, the J end by 0 bases, with 12 bases between. The CDR3 runs to 17 residues. CDR3 bases: TGTGCCAGTAGTATAGACAGGGAGGGCCCTAGCAATCAGCCCCAGCATTTT. Translated: CASSIDREGPSNQPQHF.

The J gene is TRBJ1-2, the V gene TRBV27; 9 nucleotides align to TRBD1. J lost 4 bases, V lost 5 bases, and 5 bases had no gene match. In germline, CDR1 is MNHEY, CDR2 SMNVEV (reference sequence). This CDR3 is 14 amino acids long. The chain's CDR3 is CASSTGQGIYGYTF. Here the CDR3 DNA reads TGTGCCAGCAGTACGGGACAGGGTATCTATGGCTACACCTTC.

The chain uses TRBV27 and TRBJ2-7, with TRBD2 as a possible D gene (7 bases). CDR1 MNHEY and CDR2 SMNVEV come from the germline V gene (reference sequence). CDR3 length: 15 residues. The V gene lost 2 bases and the J gene lost 1 base, with 12 bases spanning the gap. The CDR3 DNA sequence: TGTGCCAGCAGTTTAGGGCGGGGGCCTTCCTACGAGCAGTACTTC. Its protein product is CASSLGRGPSYEQYF.

J is TRBJ1-6 and V is TRBV9; 7 bases are a match to TRBD1. Germline V gene data show CDR1 as SGDLS and CDR2 as YYNGEE. The CDR3 sequence is 17 residues long. V trimming: 0 bases; J trimming: 6 bases; junction bases outside the gene matches: 9. The DNA of the CDR3 is TGTGCCAGCAGCGTAGATGTAGGGGGCGATGTTAATTCACCCCTCCACTTT. Protein product: CASSVDVGGDVNSPLHF. Full variable domain (outside the CDR3, taken from reference TRBV9 and TRBJ1-6): DSGVTQTPKHLITATGQRVTLRCSPRSGDLSVYWYQQSLDQGLQFLIQYYNGEERAKGNILERFSAQQFPDLHSELNLSSLELGDSALYFCASSVDVGGDVNSPLHFGNGTRLTVT.

The sample holds a few counts of this clone. The CDR3 DNA follows: TGTGCCAGCAGTAGGAGGTATCAGCCCCAGCATTTT. Its translation: CASSRRYQPQHF. The chain joins TRBV28 to TRBJ1-5; D remains ambiguous. The CDR3 totals 12 residues. V was trimmed by 5 bases and J by 5 bases, leaving 7 bases between them. Germline V gene lookup returns CDR1 MDHEN and CDR2 SYDVKM.

To note about this clone: Germline is not matched at one junction end, which may reflect a read error. Other DNA variants within this sample encode the same CDR3. The V call is TRBV7-2, the J call TRBJ1-6; D is perhaps TRBD1 (6 bases). The CDR3 is made up of 14 amino acids. Germline loops: CDR1 SGHTA, CDR2 FQGNSA. CDR3 nucleotide sequence: TGTGCCAGCAGCTTAGGAGGGGGTTATTCGCCCCTCCACTTT. It specifies CASSLGGGYSPLHF.

The V and J genes are TRBV28 and TRBJ2-7; D perhaps matches TRBD2 (6 bases). This CDR3 region has 13 residues. In germline, CDR1 is MDHEN, CDR2 SYDVKM. V lost 6 bases and J 7 bases, leaving 16 bases between the germline ends. The CDR3 DNA is TGTGCCAGCAGGGGGACTGGGTCTCGGGAGCAGTACGTC. Residues: CASRGTGSREQYV.